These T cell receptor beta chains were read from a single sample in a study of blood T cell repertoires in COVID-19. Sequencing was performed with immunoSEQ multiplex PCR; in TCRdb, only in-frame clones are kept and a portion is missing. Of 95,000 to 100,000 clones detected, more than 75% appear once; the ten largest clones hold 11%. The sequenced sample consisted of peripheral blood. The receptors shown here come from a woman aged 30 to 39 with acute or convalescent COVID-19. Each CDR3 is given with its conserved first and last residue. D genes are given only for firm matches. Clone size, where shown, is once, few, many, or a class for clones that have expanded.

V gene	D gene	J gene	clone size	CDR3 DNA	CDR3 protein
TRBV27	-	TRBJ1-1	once	TGTGCCAGCAGTGGGGCGCACACTGAAGCTTTCTTT	CASSGAHTEAFF
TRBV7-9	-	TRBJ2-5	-	TGTGCCAGCAGCCGACACGGGGGAACCCAAGAGACCCAGTACTTC	CASSRHGGTQETQYF
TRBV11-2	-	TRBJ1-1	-	TGTGCCAGCAGCTTACACAGGGTGCACACTGAAGCTTTCTTT	CASSLHRVHTEAFF
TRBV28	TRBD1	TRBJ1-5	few	TGTGCCAGCAGTTCAGGGGGCGCAAGCAATCAGCCCCAGCATTTT	CASSSGGASNQPQHF
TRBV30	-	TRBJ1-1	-	TGTGCCTGGTACCAGGGTGGTACTGAAGCTTTCTTT	CAWYQGGTEAFF
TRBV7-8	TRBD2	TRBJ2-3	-	TGTGCCAGCAGCACCGGCGGGGGGAGCACAGATACGCAGTATTTT	CASSTGGGSTDTQYF
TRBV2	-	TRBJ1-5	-	TGTGCCAGCAGTCACAGGGTATCTCAGCCCCAGCATTTT	CASSHRVSQPQHF
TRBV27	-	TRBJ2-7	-	TGTGCCAGCAGTTTTCAGGCAGGTTCCTACGAGCAGTACTTC	CASSFQAGSYEQYF
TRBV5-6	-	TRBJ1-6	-	TGTGCCAGCAGCCAGGGGACGTTTCCCTCACCCCTCCACTTT	CASSQGTFPSPLHF
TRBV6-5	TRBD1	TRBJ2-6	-	TGTGCCAGCAGCACAGGGGGCGCATGGGCCAACGTCCTGACTTTC	CASSTGGAWANVLTF
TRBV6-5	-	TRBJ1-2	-	TGTGCCAGCAGTAGGATAGGACAGAGTGGCTACACCTTC	CASSRIGQSGYTF
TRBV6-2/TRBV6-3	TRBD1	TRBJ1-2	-	TGTGCCAGCAGTGACCGCGGGACAGGGTATCCTAATGGCTACACCTTC	CASSDRGTGYPNGYTF
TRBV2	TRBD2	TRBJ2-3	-	TGTGCCAGCAGTGAAGGTCGGGCGGGGGTTCCAGATACGCAGTATTTT	CASSEGRAGVPDTQYF
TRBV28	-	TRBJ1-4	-	TGTGCCAGCAGTTTAAGTGTACGTCTCGCGGGGCAAGATGAAAAACTGTTTTTT	CASSLSVRLAGQDEKLFF
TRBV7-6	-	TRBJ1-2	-	TGTGCCAGCAGCTTAGGGTCGGGAGGCTCCTATGGCTACACCTTC	CASSLGSGGSYGYTF
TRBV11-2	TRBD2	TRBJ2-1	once	TGTGCCAGCAGCTTTACGGGGGGGATATACAATGAGCAGTTCTTC	CASSFTGGIYNEQFF
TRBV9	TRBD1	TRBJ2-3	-	TGTGCCAGCAGCGTACGGGACAGGGGGCAGGCAGATACGCAGTATTTT	CASSVRDRGQADTQYF
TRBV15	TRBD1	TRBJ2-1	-	TGTGCCACCAGCAGCGGGACAGGGGGCGGAAATGAGCAGTTCTTC	CATSSGTGGGNEQFF
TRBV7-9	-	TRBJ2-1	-	TGTGCCAGCAGCTTAGGGGGGGAGGAGCAGTTCTTC	CASSLGGEEQFF
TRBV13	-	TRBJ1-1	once	TGTGCCAGCAGCTTACCCCCCGCTGAAGCTTTCTTT	CASSLPPAEAFF